The 18 T cell receptor beta chains listed next were all sequenced from one sample in a study of beta chain features in type 1 diabetes. The entirety of the isolated RNA underwent reverse transcription, so expressed TCRB transcripts were sequenced. The assay was immunoSEQ multiplex PCR, and TCRdb's table has in-frame clones only and misses some. The table includes fewer than 650,000 clones, 15% to 18% detected once. The sequenced sample was naive CD4+ T cells from blood. The source of these receptors is a man in his late teens or twenties in good health.

The CDR3 spells CASARRDRAEPQHF. The CDR3 DNA reads as TGTGCCAGTGCCCGCCGGGACAGGGCGGAGCCCCAGCATTTT. The chain joins TRBV19 to TRBJ1-5, with 9 bases fitting TRBD1. CDR3 size: 14 residues. The germline gives CDR1 LNHDA, CDR2 SQIVND (reference sequence). With 8 bases clipped from V and 8 bases from J, the junction kept 10 bases outside the gene matches.

The chain recombines TRBV5-6 with TRBJ2-4; no clear D gene. From germline, CDR1 is SGHDT and CDR2 YYEEEE. Trimming removed 3 bases from V and 4 bases from J, with 2 bases in between. The CDR3 is made up of 11 amino acids. The CDR3 bases are TGTGCCAGCAGCTATAAAAACATTCAGTACTTC. Protein: CASSYKNIQYF.

The sample holds a few counts of this clone. The chain carries TRBV6-5 and TRBJ1-1, with 8 nucleotides matching TRBD1. After removal of 4 bases from V and 1 base from J, the junction contained 5 bases not matched to a gene. Germline lookup yields CDR1 MNHEY and CDR2 SVGAGI. The CDR3 has 15 amino acids. Here the CDR3 DNA reads TGTGCCAGCAGTTCGGACAGGGCCTCGAACACTGAAGCTTTCTTT. Its translation: CASSSDRASNTEAFF.

This clone was counted a few times. Here the CDR3 reads CASSPPGTHYEQYF. DNA for the CDR3: TGTGCCAGCTCACCGCCAGGTACCCACTACGAGCAGTACTTC. The chain has TRBV18 and TRBJ2-7; D gene ambiguous. CDR1 and CDR2 from the germline V gene are KGHSH and LQKENI. The CDR3 length is 14 residues. The V end lost 3 bases, the J end lost 3 bases, and 12 bases lay between the germline ends.

This clone was recorded a few times. The rearrangement joins TRBV28 to TRBJ2-6; TRBD1 agrees at 8 bases. The CDR3 extends over 16 amino acids. Germline values: CDR1 MDHEN, CDR2 SYDVKM. The ends lost 6 bases at V and 4 bases at J; junction bases unmatched: 8. CDR3 nucleotide sequence: TGTGCCAGCAGAATACTAGGACAGGGAGGGGCCAACGTCCTGACTTTC. The encoded protein is CASRILGQGGANVLTF.

The chain carries TRBV19 and TRBJ2-5; TRBD1 agrees at 7 bases. The CDR3 is made up of 13 amino acids. Trimming removed 4 bases from V and 3 bases from J; junction bases left unmatched: 2. Per the germline V gene, CDR1 is LNHDA and CDR2 is SQIVND (reference sequence). The CDR3 coding sequence is TGTGCCAGTAGTAGGGGGACAGAAGAGACCCAGTACTTC. Its protein is CASSRGTEETQYF.

This clone has only a few counts. This chain links TRBV4-3 with TRBJ2-7, with 12 bases matching TRBD2. The CDR3 spans 19 residues. Germline V gene lookup returns CDR1 LGHNA and CDR2 YSLEER. V was pared by 4 bases and J by 0 bases, with 13 bases of the junction left unmatched. CDR3 in amino acids: CASSPRPASGRASSYEQYF. The CDR3 region has the DNA TGCGCCAGCAGCCCACGCCCGGCTAGCGGGAGGGCCAGCTCCTACGAGCAGTACTTC.

V and J are TRBV5-1 and TRBJ2-7; D uncertain. V lost 1 base and J 0 bases, leaving 8 bases between the germline ends. The CDR3 is made up of 14 amino acids. CDR1 is SGHRS and CDR2 is YFSETQ in the germline V gene. CDR3: CASSLRSDSYEQYF. CDR3 sequence (DNA): TGCGCCAGCAGCTTGCGGTCAGACTCCTACGAGCAGTACTTC.

The chain combines TRBV5-1 with TRBJ2-5; D is undetermined. The tail of the sequence fits TRBJ2-7 better, so the J call may be wrong. CDR1 SGHRS and CDR2 YFSETQ come from the germline V gene. This CDR3 is 16 amino acids long. In nucleotides, the CDR3 is TGCGCCAGCAGCTTGGTGGGTACAGAACTCCAAACCGAGCAGTACTTC. Translated: CASSLVGTELQTEQYF.

The rearrangement joins TRBV7-2 to TRBJ2-5; the match to TRBD1 covers 9 bases. Germline V gene data show CDR1 as SGHTA and CDR2 as FQGNSA. The CDR3 is made up of 15 amino acids. V shed 4 bases and J 5 bases; nucleotides not matched to a gene: 8. The CDR3 region has the DNA TGTGCCAGCAGCTCGCACGGGACAGGGCACGAGACCCAGTACTTC. It specifies CASSSHGTGHETQYF.

A few counts support this clone. The chain is built from TRBV7-7 and TRBJ2-3, with D perhaps TRBD1 (6 bases). Germline loops: CDR1 SSHAT, CDR2 FNYEAQ (reference sequence). The CDR3 has 14 amino acids. Trimming cost V 5 bases and J 0 bases, with 9 bases left between them. The CDR3 loop reads CASSPRGSTDTQYF. The CDR3 nucleotides read TGTGCCAGCAGCCCCAGGGGTAGCACAGATACGCAGTATTTT. Full variable domain (rest looked up from reference TRBV7-7 and TRBJ2-3): GAGVSQSPRYKVTKRGQDVTLRCDPISSHATLYWYQQALGQGPEFLTYFNYEAQPDKSGLPSDRFSAERPEGSISTLTIQRTEQRDSAMYRCASSPRGSTDTQYFGPGTRLTVL.

This clone was found a few times. J is TRBJ2-4 and V is TRBV21-1; TRBD1 reflects the table's D call only, with no check against the DNA. TRBV21-1 is shown as a pseudogene. The CDR3 has 18 amino acids. The CDR3 is CASSKETGVELSKNIQYF. DNA for the CDR3: TGTGCCAGCAGCAAAGAGACAGGGGTAGAGTTATCCAAAAACATTCAGTACTTC.

In its sample, this clone was seen a few times. The same CDR3 is also encoded by other DNA sequences in this sample. The chain uses TRBV5-1 and TRBJ2-7; 7 positions match TRBD1. The CDR3 has 14 amino acids. V gave up 2 bases and J gave up 0 bases; unmatched junction bases: 2. From germline, CDR1 is SGHRS and CDR2 YFSETQ. The CDR3 here is CASSLGQASYEQYF. CDR3 DNA: TGCGCCAGCAGCTTAGGACAGGCCTCCTACGAGCAGTACTTC.

Regarding this clone: The sample carries other DNA sequences with the same CDR3. The V and J genes are TRBV5-1 and TRBJ2-3; 8 bases are shared with TRBD1. The J segment lost 6 bases and the V segment lost 5 bases, leaving 5 bases of the junction unmatched. CDR3 length: 13 residues. Germline lookup yields CDR1 SGHRS and CDR2 YFSETQ. CDR3 residues: CASSGQGADTQYF. The CDR3 coding sequence is TGCGCCAGCAGTGGCCAGGGGGCCGATACGCAGTATTTT. Looking up the rest from reference TRBV5-1 and TRBJ2-3 gives the full variable domain: KAGVTQTPRYLIKTRGQQVTLSCSPISGHRSVSWYQQTPGQGLQFLFEYFSETQRNKGNFPGRFSGRQFSNSRSEMNVSTLELGDSALYLCASSGQGADTQYFGPGTRLTVL.

The chain uses TRBV5-1 and TRBJ2-7; D possibly corresponds to TRBD2 (5 bases). The V gene's germline CDR1 is SGHRS and CDR2 YFSETQ. The CDR3 totals 19 residues. Trimming removed 2 bases at V and 2 bases at J, with 26 bases between. This CDR3 is CASSLISLGAGEGPYEQYF. In DNA form, the CDR3 reads TGCGCCAGCAGCTTAATTTCTCTGGGCGCGGGTGAAGGGCCCTACGAGCAGTACTTC.

This clone was counted only a few times. The chain is built from TRBV7-6 and TRBJ2-7; 16 nucleotides line up with TRBD2. Germline trimming cut 2 bases from V and 4 bases from J; bases unmatched to any gene: 8. This CDR3 has 18 residues. Looked up from germline, CDR1 is SGHVS and CDR2 is FNYEAQ. DNA for the CDR3: TGTGCCAGCAGCTTATCTGGGACTAGCGGGAGGGTCCCGTACGAGCAGTACTTC. Translated: CASSLSGTSGRVPYEQYF.

This clone came up a few times. The V call is TRBV5-1, the J call TRBJ2-7; maybe TRBD1 (5 bases). Trimming took off 1 base at V and 4 bases at J, with 12 bases between the two ends. The CDR3 extends over 14 amino acids. CDR1 and CDR2 from the germline V gene are SGHRS and YFSETQ. The CDR3 sequence: CASSLRQQGYEQYF. The CDR3, as DNA: TGCGCCAGCAGCTTGAGACAGCAGGGTTACGAGCAGTACTTC.

The chain couples TRBV28 to TRBJ1-2; D remains unclear. Per germline, CDR1 MDHEN and CDR2 SYDVKM. V lost 4 bases and J 4 bases, leaving 7 bases between the germline ends. This CDR3 contains 12 residues. Here the CDR3 reads CASSSNFYGYTF. The CDR3 DNA reads as TGTGCCAGCAGTTCAAATTTCTATGGCTACACCTTC.